These T cell receptor beta chains were read from a single sample in a study of radiation and T cells in renal cell carcinoma. Sequenced by immunoSEQ multiplex PCR; TCRdb stores in-frame clones only, minus some. The sample yields more than 100,000 clones, 70% to 90% seen once. Sequencing used blood, obtained from a patient whose treatment included radiotherapy and nephrectomy. These receptors all come from a woman aged 70 to 79 with renal cell carcinoma. Each CDR3 is given with its conserved first and last residue. The order of the fields is V gene, D gene, J gene, clone size, CDR3 DNA, CDR3 protein. A D gene is named only where the DNA matches it firmly. For some rows the clone size is stated as once, few or many, or as a class when expanded; others skip it.

TRBV7-9	-	TRBJ1-3	-	TGTGCCAGCAGCTTAGCCGGGGCTGGAAACACCATATATTTT	CASSLAGAGNTIYF
TRBV2	-	TRBJ2-2	-	TGTGCCAGCACCCTGCTACAGAATACCGGGGAGCTGTTTTTT	CASTLLQNTGELFF
TRBV10-3	-	TRBJ2-5	-	TGTGCCATCACCTCAGACAGCCAAGAGACCCAGTACTTC	CAITSDSQETQYF
TRBV12-2	-	TRBJ1-1	-	TGTGCAAGTCGCTTTTTTCTCTTT	CASRFFLF
TRBV7-9	-	TRBJ1-2	-	TGTGCCAGCAGCTTGAGGCCCGGGACGGAAGTCTATGGCTACACCTTC	CASSLRPGTEVYGYTF
TRBV7-2	TRBD2	TRBJ2-5	-	TGTGCCAGCAGCTCCGGGGGGTCGGGAGAGACCCAGTACTTC	CASSSGGSGETQYF
TRBV7-2	-	TRBJ2-1	-	TGTGCCAGCAGCTTCCACCCGGGGGCAGTGGATGAGCAGTTCTTC	CASSFHPGAVDEQFF
TRBV7-2	-	TRBJ2-7	-	TGTGCCAGCAGCTTAGACGTCCGGGTATCAGAGCAGTACTTC	CASSLDVRVSEQYF
TRBV13	-	TRBJ2-2	-	TGTGCCAGCAGCCTAGTAGGGCACGCGAACACCGGGGAGCTGTTTTTT	CASSLVGHANTGELFF
TRBV7-9	-	TRBJ2-7	-	TGTGCCAGCAGCTGGGCATTCGAGCAGTACTTC	CASSWAFEQYF
TRBV19	-	TRBJ1-5	-	TGTGCCAGTAGTCACTGGGGGAGCAATCAGCCCCAGCATTTT	CASSHWGSNQPQHF
TRBV9	-	TRBJ1-5	-	TGTGCCAGCAGCTTCAGGGGAGATAGCAATCAGCCCCAGCATTTT	CASSFRGDSNQPQHF
TRBV4-3	-	TRBJ2-3	-	TGCGCCAGCAGCCAAGAGGGGGGGCAGACAGATACGCAGTATTTT	CASSQEGGQTDTQYF
TRBV19	-	TRBJ2-7	-	TGTGCCAGTAGTATAGAGGACCGACAGATCGGCGAGCAGTACTTC	CASSIEDRQIGEQYF
TRBV7-9	TRBD2	TRBJ2-1	-	TGTGCCAGCAGCTTCTCGTCCCTAGCGGGGTCGCCGAATGAGCAGTTCTTC	CASSFSSLAGSPNEQFF
TRBV10-3	-	TRBJ2-1	few	TGTGCCATCAGTGACAACAGGGCTAGCGTCTACAATGAGCAGTTCTTC	CAISDNRASVYNEQFF
TRBV7-8	-	TRBJ2-5	-	TGTGCCAGCAGATTTACTAGCAGGGGTAAAGAGACCCAGTACTTC	CASRFTSRGKETQYF
TRBV6-5	-	TRBJ1-1	once	TGTGCCAGCAGTCCGACAGTTTGGACTGAAGCTTTCTTT	CASSPTVWTEAFF
TRBV7-2	-	TRBJ2-7	-	TGTGCCAGCAGCGCCTCCTACGAGCAGTACTTC	CASSASYEQYF
TRBV9	TRBD2	TRBJ2-3	-	TGTGCCAGCAGCGCGGGACTCCCGGGACTAGCGGGGCGTAGAGATACGCAGTATTTT	CASSAGLPGLAGRRDTQYF
TRBV6-5	-	TRBJ2-3	-	TGTGCCAGCAGTCCCTTTTCTAGCACAGATACGCAGTATTTT	CASSPFSSTDTQYF
TRBV10-1	-	TRBJ2-3	-	TGCGCCAGCAGTGAGCAAACACCCACAGATACGCAGTATTTT	CASSEQTPTDTQYF
TRBV29-1	-	TRBJ2-3	-	TGCAGCGTTGGGGATGCGCAGTATTTT	CSVGDAQYF
TRBV10-3	TRBD2	TRBJ2-3	-	TGTGCCATCAGTCGGACTAGCGGGGGGTCAGATACGCAGTATTTT	CAISRTSGGSDTQYF
TRBV6-5	-	TRBJ1-6	-	TGTGCCAGCAGTCGGGACCTCAATAATTCACCCCTCCACTTT	CASSRDLNNSPLHF
TRBV28	-	TRBJ1-1	once	TGTGCCAGCAGTTTACTATACAGGGAGAACACTGAAGCTTTCTTT	CASSLLYRENTEAFF
TRBV5-1	-	TRBJ2-5	-	TGCGCCAGCAGTTTCCAAGAGACCCAGTACTTC	CASSFQETQYF
TRBV6-1	-	TRBJ1-5	-	TGTGCCAGCGGGGCTAATCAGCCCCAGCATTTT	CASGANQPQHF
TRBV4-2	-	TRBJ2-3	-	TGTGCCAGCAGCCAGCAGAGGGCAGATACGCAGTATTTT	CASSQQRADTQYF
TRBV28	TRBD1	TRBJ1-4	-	TGTGCCAGCCGAGCCGGGACAGGGTTTGAAAAACTGTTTTTT	CASRAGTGFEKLFF
TRBV6-1	-	TRBJ2-7	-	TGTGCCAGCAGTGAAGGAGGGAGGGGGGGCCTCGACGAGCAGTACTTC	CASSEGGRGGLDEQYF
TRBV4-2	-	TRBJ1-1	once	TGTGCCAGCAGCCTTGGGACCTGGACTGAAGCTTTCTTT	CASSLGTWTEAFF
TRBV25-1	-	TRBJ1-6	once	TGTGCCAGCAGTGAAGCGGTCGGGACCAGCTCCTATAATTCACCCCTCCACTTT	CASSEAVGTSSYNSPLHF
TRBV6-6	-	TRBJ1-3	-	TGTGCCAGCAGGGACCCGGCTGGAAACACCATATATTTT	CASRDPAGNTIYF
TRBV7-3	TRBD2	TRBJ2-3	once	TGTGCCAGCAGCCCAGCCCCGACTAGCGGGGTCCCAGATACGCAGTATTTT	CASSPAPTSGVPDTQYF
TRBV27	-	TRBJ2-5	-	TGTGCCAGCAGTTTATCCGGCAGTACACAAGAGACCCAGTACTTC	CASSLSGSTQETQYF
TRBV9	-	TRBJ1-2	-	TGTGCCAGCAGCGTAGAACAGGGAACCTCAAGACTCACCTTC	CASSVEQGTSRLTF
TRBV9	-	TRBJ2-7	-	TGTGCCAGCAGCCCTCGGACGGAGCTCTACGAGCAGTACTTC	CASSPRTELYEQYF
TRBV5-6	TRBD1	TRBJ2-7	once	TGTGCCAGCAGTCTGGGCAGGGGGCATGAGCAGTACTTC	CASSLGRGHEQYF
TRBV4-3	TRBD2	TRBJ2-3	-	TGCGCCAGCAGCCAGGCTAGCGGGGGGGGAACAGATACGCAGTATTTT	CASSQASGGGTDTQYF
TRBV9	TRBD1	TRBJ2-7	-	TGTGCCAGCAGCGCCGGACAGGGGGGCTACGAGCAGTACTTC	CASSAGQGGYEQYF
TRBV5-4	TRBD1	TRBJ1-2	-	TGTGCCAGCAGCTTGGGGGACAGGTATGGCTACACCTTC	CASSLGDRYGYTF
TRBV4-2	-	TRBJ2-2	-	TGTGCCAGCAGCACCGGGACCCTCACCGGGGAGCTGTTTTTT	CASSTGTLTGELFF
TRBV28	-	TRBJ2-5	-	TGTGCCAGCAGTTTCTCGGCCCCCAGCACCCAGTACTTC	CASSFSAPSTQYF
TRBV13	TRBD1	TRBJ1-2	-	TGTGCCAGCAGCTTCCTCGGGACAGATAACTATGGCTACACCTTC	CASSFLGTDNYGYTF
TRBV7-9	TRBD1	TRBJ1-2	-	TGTGCCAGCAGCCCACGACAGGGGGTGGGAGGCTACACCTTC	CASSPRQGVGGYTF
TRBV29-1	-	TRBJ1-1	-	TGCAGCGCTGGACAGCTCGACACTGAAGCTTTCTTT	CSAGQLDTEAFF
TRBV28	TRBD1	TRBJ1-6	few	TGTGCCAGCAGCACAGGGACAGGGGATAGGGCACCCCTCCACTTT	CASSTGTGDRAPLHF
TRBV4-2	-	TRBJ1-5	-	TGTGCCAGCAGCCTCCATCCGAGGGGCGGGCAGCCCCAGCATTTT	CASSLHPRGGQPQHF
TRBV14	-	TRBJ1-2	-	TGTGCCAGCAGCCTATCAGGGGATGGCTACACCTTC	CASSLSGDGYTF